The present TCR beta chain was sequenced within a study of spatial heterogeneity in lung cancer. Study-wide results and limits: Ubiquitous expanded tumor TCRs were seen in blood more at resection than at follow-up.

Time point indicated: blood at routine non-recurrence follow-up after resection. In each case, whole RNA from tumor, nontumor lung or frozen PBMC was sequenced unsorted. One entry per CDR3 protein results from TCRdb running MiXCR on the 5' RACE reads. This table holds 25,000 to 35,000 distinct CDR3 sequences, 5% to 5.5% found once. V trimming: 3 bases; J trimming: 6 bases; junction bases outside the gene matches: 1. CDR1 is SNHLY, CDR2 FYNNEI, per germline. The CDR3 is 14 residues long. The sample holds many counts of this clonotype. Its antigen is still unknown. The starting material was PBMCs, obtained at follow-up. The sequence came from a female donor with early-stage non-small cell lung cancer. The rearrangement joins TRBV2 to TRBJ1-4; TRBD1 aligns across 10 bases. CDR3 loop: CASSEGTGDEKLFF. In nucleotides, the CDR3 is TGTGCCAGCAGTGAGGGGACAGGGGATGAAAAACTGTTTTTT. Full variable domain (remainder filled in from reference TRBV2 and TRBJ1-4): EPEVTQTPSHQVTQMGQEVILRCVPISNHLYFYWYRQILGQKVEFLVSFYNNEISEKSEIFDDQFSVERPDGSNFTLKIRSTKLEDSAMYFCASSEGTGDEKLFFGSGTQLSVL.